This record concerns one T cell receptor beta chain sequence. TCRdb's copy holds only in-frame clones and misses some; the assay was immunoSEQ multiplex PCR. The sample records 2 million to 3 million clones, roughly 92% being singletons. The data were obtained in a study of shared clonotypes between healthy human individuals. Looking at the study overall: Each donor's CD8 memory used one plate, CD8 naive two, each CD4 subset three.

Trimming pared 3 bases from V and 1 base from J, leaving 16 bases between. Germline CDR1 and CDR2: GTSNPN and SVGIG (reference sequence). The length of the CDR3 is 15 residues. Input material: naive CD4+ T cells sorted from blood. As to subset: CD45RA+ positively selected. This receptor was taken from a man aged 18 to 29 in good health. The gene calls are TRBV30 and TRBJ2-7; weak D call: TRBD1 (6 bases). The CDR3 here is CAWRKGGGQSYEQYF. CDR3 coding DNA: TGTGCCTGGAGGAAGGGCGGCGGACAGTCCTACGAGCAGTACTTC.